These 28 T cell receptor beta chains share one sample of origin, sequenced in a study of regulatory T cells in long-lasting Graves disease. Time point defined: newly diagnosed GD, antithyroid drugs for less than 3 months. From PBMCs, RNA was extracted and then used to make the TCR library. In building TCR beta libraries, iRepertoire HTBI primers were used together with Arm-PCR of CDR3 regions. Each CDR3 protein is one row after TCRdb ran MiXCR on the multiplex PCR reads. Of a few hundred thousand distinct CDR3 sequences listed, 20% are singletons. Sequenced material: peripheral blood mononuclear cells (PBMCs), taken at new diagnosis, from a patient treated with antithyroid drugs. The receptors were sampled from a female donor with Graves disease.

This clonotype appeared many times. V gene TRBV7-8 combines with J gene TRBJ2-2, with 9 bases aligning to TRBD1. The V and J ends lost 5 bases and 9 bases, in that order; junction bases with no gene match: 10. Germline CDR1 reads SGHVS; CDR2 reads FQNEAQ. This CDR3 comprises 15 residues. Here the CDR3 reads CASSVQGAIVWELFF. Here the CDR3 DNA reads TGTGCCAGCAGCGTACAGGGGGCCATTGTATGGGAGCTGTTTTTT. Full variable domain (missing parts from reference TRBV7-8 and TRBJ2-2): GAGVSQSPRYKVAKRGQDVALRCDPISGHVSLFWYQQALGQGPEFLTYFQNEAQLDKSGLPSDRFFAERPEGSVSTLKIQRTQQEDSAVYLCASSVQGAIVWELFFGEGSRLTVL.

This clonotype was observed at least ten times. This rearrangement joins TRBV6-1 to TRBJ2-7, with 7 bases fitting TRBD2. This CDR3 is built from 15 residues. V was clipped by 6 bases and J by 2 bases; unmatched bases: 10. CDR1 is MNHNS and CDR2 is SASEGT in the germline V gene. CDR3 sequence (DNA): TGTGCCAGCAGGGAGAGCGGGATCCTCACCTACGAGCAGTACTTC. It yields the protein CASRESGILTYEQYF.

This clonotype was seen a handful of times. The rearrangement uses TRBV4-3 and TRBJ2-6; a possible D gene is TRBD2 (5 bases). Germline values: CDR1 LGHNA, CDR2 YSLEER. CDR3 length: 17 residues. Trimming took off 0 bases at V and 0 bases at J, with 9 bases between the two ends. As DNA, the CDR3 is TGCGCCAGCAGCCAAGAAGGACTTCTCTCTGGGGCCAACGTCCTGACTTTC. It is translated as CASSQEGLLSGANVLTF.

This clonotype was found many times. The chain is built from TRBV3-1 and TRBJ1-1; 7 nucleotides line up with TRBD1. Trimming at V came to 4 bases and at J to 5 bases, leaving 7 bases not matched to a gene. The CDR3 consists of 14 residues. Per the germline V gene, CDR1 is LGHDT and CDR2 is YNNKEL (reference sequence). The CDR3 reads CASSPRGRDTEAFF. The CDR3 nucleotides read TGTGCCAGCAGCCCGAGGGGGCGAGATACTGAAGCTTTCTTT. Full variable domain (rest looked up from reference TRBV3-1 and TRBJ1-1): DTAVSQTPKYLVTQMGNDKSIKCEQNLGHDTMYWYKQDSKKFLKIMFSYNNKELIINETVPNRFSPKSPDKAHLNLHINSLELGDSAVYFCASSPRGRDTEAFFGQGTRLTVV.

This clonotype was counted between two and nine times. With a much larger clone just one base away, this may be a read error. The chain couples TRBV11-2 to TRBJ2-2, with D possibly called TRBD1 or TRBD2 (5 bases each). The CDR3 has 15 residues. In germline, CDR1 is SGHAT, CDR2 FQNNGV. CDR3 DNA: TGTGCCAGCAGCTTACGGGGACGTAACACCGGGGAGCTGCTTTTT. It yields the protein CASSLRGRNTGELLF. The full variable domain, in which reference TRBV11-2 and TRBJ2-2 provide the parts outside the CDR3, is EAGVAQSPRYKIIEKRQSVAFWCNPISGHATLYWYQQILGQGPKLLIQFQNNGVVDDSQLPKDRFSAERLKGVDSTLKIQPAKLEDSAVYLCASSLRGRNTGELLFGEGSRLTVL.

Of note for this clonotype: A read error may explain this, as a much larger clone is one base away. The CDR3 DNA is TGTGCCAGCAGGCTAGGGGCCCTTACTGAGCAGTTCTTC. Translating gives CASRLGALTEQFF. This chain joins TRBV28 and TRBJ2-1; D might be TRBD1 (5 bases). Germline lookup yields CDR1 MDHEN and CDR2 SYDVKM. The CDR3 contains 13 residues. Between the trimmed V and J ends, which lost 6 bases and 9 bases, there was a span of 15 bases.

The J gene is TRBJ2-3, the V gene TRBV19; maybe TRBD1 (5 bases). The CDR3 loop spans 15 amino acids. The germline V gene encodes CDR1 LNHDA and CDR2 SQIVND (reference sequence). Trimming shortened V by 3 bases and J by 0 bases, and 10 bases separated the two germline ends. The CDR3 sequence: CASSMDTSSTDTQYF. In DNA, the CDR3 is TGTGCCAGTAGTATGGACACGTCTAGCACAGATACGCAGTATTTT.

This clonotype has at least ten counts. CDR3 sequence reads: CASSLARGNQPQHF. DNA of the CDR3: TGTGCCAGCAGCTTAGCGCGAGGGAACCAGCCCCAGCATTTT. This rearrangement joins TRBV7-2 to TRBJ1-5; no firm D call. Germline CDR1 is SGHTA and CDR2 is FQGNSA. CDR3 size: 14 residues. The V gene lost 0 bases and the J gene lost 7 bases, with 10 bases spanning the gap.

At least ten counts were recorded for this clonotype. The J gene is TRBJ2-7, the V gene TRBV9; D is possibly TRBD2 (5 bases). The CDR3 covers 12 residues. From germline, CDR1 is SGDLS and CDR2 YYNGEE. V lost 3 bases and J lost 7, with 11 bases in between. CDR3 nucleotide sequence: TGTGCCAGCAGCGGGCCCCGGGGTGAGCAGTACTTC. It yields the protein CASSGPRGEQYF. Looking up the rest from reference TRBV9 and TRBJ2-7 gives the full variable domain: DSGVTQTPKHLITATGQRVTLRCSPRSGDLSVYWYQQSLDQGLQFLIQYYNGEERAKGNILERFSAQQFPDLHSELNLSSLELGDSALYFCASSGPRGEQYFGPGTRLTVT.

This clonotype was seen many times. The CDR3 sequence is CASSLAPGAGEQFF. CDR3 nucleotides: TGTGCCAGCAGCTTAGCCCCGGGGGCCGGTGAGCAGTTCTTC. The chain combines TRBV7-7 with TRBJ2-1, with D perhaps assigned TRBD1 or TRBD2 (6 bases each). The CDR3 length is 14 residues. V was shortened by 0 bases and J by 9 bases, with 12 bases between the two germline ends. Germline CDR1 and CDR2: SSHAT and FNYEAQ (reference sequence).

This clonotype was found many times. The chain has TRBV28 and TRBJ2-7; D gene ambiguous. CDR3 length equals 13 residues. Germline CDR1 reads MDHEN; CDR2 reads SYDVKM. Trimming left V 2 bases short and J 0 bases short, with 5 bases between. The CDR3 region has the DNA TGTGCCAGCAGTTTAAGGATCTCCTACGAGCAGTACTTC. It encodes CASSLRISYEQYF.

At least ten counts were recorded for this clonotype. The chain links TRBV7-3 to TRBJ1-5; a weak D match, TRBD1 (5 bases). CDR3 length equals 14 residues. With 11 bases removed from V and 6 bases from J, the gap between germline ends came to 20 bases. Germline CDR1 SGHTA, CDR2 FQGTGA. CDR3 nucleotides: TGTGCCGCCAACGGTCCCAGGGAAGGTCAGCCCCAGCATTTT. It encodes CAANGPREGQPQHF.

Many counts were recorded for this clonotype. V is TRBV28 and J is TRBJ1-5; D remains unclear. This CDR3 has 13 residues. Germline CDR1 MDHEN, CDR2 SYDVKM. Trimming cost V 5 bases and J 9 bases, with 14 bases left between them. This CDR3 reads CASSTDGLRPQHF. CDR3 DNA sequence: TGTGCCAGCAGTACTGACGGGTTAAGGCCCCAGCATTTT.

This clonotype was picked up many times. CDR3 in amino acids: CASSLRQGGTGELFF. The CDR3 DNA is TGTGCCAGCAGCTTGCGCCAGGGTGGCACCGGGGAGCTGTTTTTT. V and J are TRBV7-2 and TRBJ2-2, with D perhaps matching TRBD1 (5 bases). The germline V gene has CDR1 SGHTA and CDR2 FQGNSA. V gave up 3 bases and J gave up 4 bases, with 12 bases separating them. The CDR3 loop spans 15 amino acids.

V is TRBV7-3 and J is TRBJ2-7; TRBD2 matches 7 bases. Trimming took 5 bases from V and 2 from J; bases not matched to a gene: 15. Germline V lookup: CDR1 SGHTA, CDR2 FQGTGA. The CDR3 runs to 17 residues. This chain's CDR3 is CASSQRTQSGLPYEQYF. CDR3 in DNA: TGTGCCAGCAGCCAACGCACCCAATCGGGACTACCCTACGAGCAGTACTTC.

In its sample, this clonotype was seen many times. This rearrangement joins TRBV10-2 to TRBJ2-7, with no clear D. The CDR3 runs to 14 residues. The germline CDR1 and CDR2 sequences are WSHSY and SAAADI. With 3 bases removed from V and 0 bases from J, the gap between germline ends came to 9 bases. This chain's CDR3 is CASSDDWISYEQYF. CDR3 DNA: TGCGCCAGCAGTGACGACTGGATCTCCTACGAGCAGTACTTC.

This clonotype occurred many times. CDR3 region: CSALWGYEQYF. The CDR3 nucleotides are TGCAGTGCCCTTTGGGGCTACGAGCAGTACTTC. This chain uses TRBV20-1 with TRBJ2-7; D unresolved. Germline V gene sequence: CDR1 DFQATT, CDR2 SNEGSKA (reference sequence). The CDR3 consists of 11 residues. Trimming took 6 bases from V and 3 from J, leaving 9 bases between them.

For this clonotype: A read error may be the cause here, since a much bigger clone is one base away. The chain has TRBV2 and TRBJ2-4, with 8 bases lining up with TRBD1. CDR1 is SNHLY and CDR2 is FYNNEI in the germline V gene. J was trimmed by 7 bases and V by 6 bases; bases with no gene match: 11. CDR3 length: 15 amino acids. The CDR3 region has the DNA TGTGCCAGCAGGGAACGACAGGGGCTAGGGAACATTCAGTACTTC. Translating gives CASRERQGLGNIQYF.

This clonotype was counted ten times or more. The chain carries TRBV5-6 and TRBJ2-4; 8 bases map to TRBD1. Germline CDR1 SGHDT, CDR2 YYEEEE. V lost 2 bases, J lost 0 bases, and 10 bases stayed unmatched. The CDR3 covers 18 residues. CDR3 DNA sequence: TGTGCCAGCAGCTTACTCCTACAACAGGGGGGAGCCAAAAACATTCAGTACTTC. As protein: CASSLLLQQGGAKNIQYF.

This clonotype was counted ten times or more. This chain joins TRBV2 and TRBJ1-2; TRBD1 agrees at 12 bases. The junction had 7 bases not matched to a gene; V was cut back by 3 bases and J by 8 bases. Germline-derived CDR1 and CDR2 are SNHLY and FYNNEI. The CDR3 has 15 amino acids. In nucleotides, the CDR3 is TGTGCCAGCAGTGACTGGGGACAGGGGGCAAGAGGCTACACCTTC. It yields the protein CASSDWGQGARGYTF.

The CDR3 nucleotides read TGTGCCAGCAGCGGACAGGGGGCAACCGAGCAGTACTTC. This sequence encodes CASSGQGATEQYF. V and J are TRBV13 and TRBJ2-7; 11 positions match TRBD1. Trimming at V came to 5 bases and at J to 6 bases, leaving 3 bases not matched to a gene. CDR3 length: 13 amino acids. Germline V lookup: CDR1 PRHDT, CDR2 FYEKMQ (reference sequence).

The V call is TRBV7-2, the J call TRBJ2-1; 9 positions agree with TRBD2. CDR3 length: 14 residues. After removal of 3 bases from V and 8 bases from J, the junction contained 5 bases not matched to a gene. Germline CDR1 reads SGHTA; CDR2 reads FQGNSA. CDR3 nucleotides: TGTGCCAGCAGCTTGCTAGCGGGGCCCGATGAGCAGTTCTTC. It codes for CASSLLAGPDEQFF.

The V and J genes are TRBV5-1 and TRBJ2-5; 7 nucleotides agree with TRBD2. CDR3 length: 12 amino acids. Losses at the gene ends were 4 bases for V and 4 bases for J; bases not matched to a gene: 1. Germline V gives CDR1 SGHRS, CDR2 YFSETQ. CDR3 sequence: CASSGEGETQYF. In DNA, the CDR3 is TGCGCCAGCAGCGGGGAGGGAGAGACCCAGTACTTC.

Ten or more counts support this clonotype. The V gene is TRBV18, the J gene TRBJ1-1; 8 bases fit TRBD1. The CDR3 length is 13 residues. Germline values: CDR1 KGHSH, CDR2 LQKENI. V was pared by 2 bases and J by 6 bases, with 2 bases of the junction left unmatched. The chain's CDR3 is CASSPDRGAEAFF. The CDR3 DNA is TGTGCCAGCTCACCAGACAGGGGCGCTGAAGCTTTCTTT.

V is TRBV12-5 and J is TRBJ1-1; the D gene is possibly TRBD1 (6 bases). Germline CDR1 LGHNT, CDR2 FRNRAP. The CDR3 consists of 15 residues. Trimming stripped 0 bases from V and 4 bases from J, with 12 bases between. CDR3 region: CASGLVPGVITEAFF. The CDR3 DNA sequence: TGTGCTAGTGGTTTGGTACCAGGGGTAATCACTGAAGCTTTCTTT.

Only a few counts were recorded for this clonotype. The V call is TRBV30, the J call TRBJ2-7; tentatively, D is TRBD2 (5 bases). This CDR3 comprises 12 residues. The V gene's germline CDR1 is GTSNPN and CDR2 SVGIG (reference sequence). Trimming removed 5 bases from V and 3 bases from J, with 11 bases in between. CDR3 nucleotides: TGTGCCTGGGAGACGAGGGTCTACGAGCAGTACTTC. As protein: CAWETRVYEQYF. The full variable domain, rest sourced from reference TRBV30 and TRBJ2-7, is SQTIHQWPATLVQPVGSPLSLECTVEGTSNPNLYWYRQAAGRGLQLLFYSVGIGQISSEVPQNLSASRPQDRQFILSSKKLLLSDSGFYLCAWETRVYEQYFGPGTRLTVT.

This clonotype appeared many times. The V gene is TRBV6-5, the J gene TRBJ2-1; TRBD1 might be the D (6 bases). V lost 0 bases and J 5 bases, leaving 11 bases between the germline ends. Germline CDR1 and CDR2: MNHEY and SVGAGI. The CDR3 runs to 15 residues. CDR3 nucleotide sequence: TGTGCCAGCAGTTACTCGGGGACACTAAACAATGAGCAGTTCTTC. Protein product: CASSYSGTLNNEQFF.

This clonotype has a count of ten or more. The CDR3 here is CASSLVQGEQFF. As DNA, the CDR3 is TGTGCCAGCAGCTTAGTTCAAGGTGAGCAGTTCTTC. This chain joins TRBV7-9 and TRBJ2-1; D unclear. V lost 1 base and J lost 9, with 7 bases in between. The CDR3 is made up of 12 amino acids. Per the germline V gene, CDR1 is SEHNR and CDR2 is FQNEAQ (reference sequence).